The T cell receptor beta chain described here comes from a study of a mutant IDH1 vaccine in newly diagnosed glioma. About the research overall: Vaccine dosing followed radiotherapy by 4-6 weeks, or accompanied temozolomide cycles. Treated patients comprised around 62% males and around 40% females, mean age roughly 37 years. Visit V12 happened at week 35; visit V13 happened at week 47.

The time point here: week 35, safety follow-up. Each dose of the vaccine consisted of 300 ug of mutant IDH1 20-mer peptide, with topical imiquimod. Data came from immunoSEQ multiplex PCR; TCRdb stores just in-frame clones and leaves some out. The sample includes tens of thousands of clones, roughly 76% of them seen just once. The V gene's germline CDR1 is SGHDN and CDR2 FVKESK. The trim removed 10 bases at V and 3 bases at J, leaving 11 bases unmatched. This CDR3 is 15 amino acids long. This clone was counted a few times. Its cognate antigen is unknown. The source material was PBMCs, sampled from a glioma patient whose treatment included an IDH1 peptide vaccine. The rearrangement joins TRBV14 to TRBJ2-2; 7 bases map to TRBD1. This TCR derives from a man aged 40-55 years with glioma. The CDR3 DNA reads TGTGCCACCAGGGGGACAGAGCCTGACACCGGGGAGCTGTTTTTT. This gives the protein CATRGTEPDTGELFF.